The clone carrying this T cell receptor beta chain appeared a few times. Antigen specificity is unknown. Use of 60 Vbeta and 13 Jbeta primers characterized the PCR. As originally analysed: The count from a later analysis was 65 million to 90 million unique TCR beta chains, some 12 million of them shared. Here immunoSEQ multiplex PCR was the method, and the copy in TCRdb shows in-frame clones only, minus some. V, J and clone size reflect that table, while D and trimming were determined from the DNA. Of some 150,000 clones listed, roughly 78% are singletons. This entry comes from a study of cytomegalovirus exposure and HLA in healthy donors. General observations from the study: Presence/absence results assume similar sequencing depth per donor, which may not hold. Some V segments, including TRBV6-2 and TRBV6-3, were excluded as indistinguishable.

CDR1 and CDR2 from the germline V gene are SQVTM and ANQGSEA. V was cut by 3 bases and J by 5 bases, with 11 bases left in between. The CDR3 covers 12 residues. This chain uses TRBV29-1 with TRBJ2-7; TRBD2 is a possible D gene (6 bases). The sequence was obtained from a man aged 35 to 55 in good health and CMV-seronegative. Sequencing was performed on PBMCs. The CDR3 protein is CSVDVGSDEQYF. The CDR3 nucleotides are TGCAGCGTTGATGTCGGGAGCGACGAGCAGTACTTC.